This TCR beta chain was observed in a study of blood T cell repertoires in COVID-19. Looking at the study overall: Spain, Italy and the United States supplied samples that represented acute and convalescent COVID-19. T cells, B-cell-depleted T cells, or PBMCs supplied cDNA or gDNA.

Patients of the Seattle cohort, enrolled during active infection, were followed longitudinally. Germline loops: CDR1 LNHNV, CDR2 YYDKDF (reference sequence). The CDR3 length is 19 residues. V shed 0 bases, J shed 1 base, and the junction held 7 bases outside the gene matches. In the authors' methods: Reference gene primer amplification yielded estimated nucleated cell counts. TCRdb's table, derived via immunoSEQ multiplex PCR, lists solely in-frame clones and lacks some. V, J and clone size are taken as reported in that table, and D and trimming were inferred from the DNA itself. The sample has about 320,000 clones, approximately 90% seen once.

Sequencing was performed on peripheral blood. The sequence came from a woman in her twenties or thirties with COVID-19, enrolled during active disease. The rearrangement links TRBV15 to TRBJ2-6, with 9 bases matching TRBD2. The CDR3 here is CATSRDPGLAGSGANVLTF. The CDR3 DNA reads as TGTGCCACCAGCAGAGATCCCGGGCTAGCGGGGTCTGGGGCCAACGTCCTGACTTTC.